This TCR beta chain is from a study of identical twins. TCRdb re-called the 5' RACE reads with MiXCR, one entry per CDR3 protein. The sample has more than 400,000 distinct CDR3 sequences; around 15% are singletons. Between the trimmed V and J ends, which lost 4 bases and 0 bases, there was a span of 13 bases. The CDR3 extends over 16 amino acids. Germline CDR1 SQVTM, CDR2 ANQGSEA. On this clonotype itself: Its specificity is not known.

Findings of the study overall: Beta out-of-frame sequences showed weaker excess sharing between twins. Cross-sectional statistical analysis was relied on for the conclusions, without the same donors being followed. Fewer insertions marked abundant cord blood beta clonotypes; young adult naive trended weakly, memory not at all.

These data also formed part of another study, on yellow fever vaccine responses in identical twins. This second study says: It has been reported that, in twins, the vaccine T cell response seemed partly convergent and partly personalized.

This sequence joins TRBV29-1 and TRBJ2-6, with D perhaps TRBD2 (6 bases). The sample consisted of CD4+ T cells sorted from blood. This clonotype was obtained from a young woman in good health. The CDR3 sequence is CSVAPGLTSGANVLTF. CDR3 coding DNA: TGCAGCGTTGCCCCGGGACTTACCTCTGGGGCCAACGTCCTGACTTTC.